These 27 T cell receptor beta chains originate from one sample sequenced in a study of cytomegalovirus exposure and HLA in healthy donors. The PCR had 60 Vbeta and 13 Jbeta primers. Libraries were prepared by immunoSEQ multiplex PCR; TCRdb keeps only in-frame clonotypes and omits some of them. The sample holds roughly 110,000 clones, roughly two thirds seen once. The specimen was PBMCs. Source of these receptors: a female donor in good health and CMV-seronegative.

DNA of the CDR3: TGTGCCAGCAGCTTAAGGGGCCAGGGGGCAGGCACTGAAGCTTTCTTT. It specifies CASSLRGQGAGTEAFF. The chain links TRBV7-9 to TRBJ1-1, with 8 bases aligning to TRBD1. CDR1 is SEHNR, CDR2 FQNEAQ, per germline (reference sequence). The V segment lost 2 bases and the J segment 4 bases; nucleotides outside the gene matches: 9. The CDR3 has 16 amino acids.

CDR3 sequence: CAWSVGQYEQYF. The CDR3, as DNA: TGTGCCTGGAGTGTTGGGCAGTACGAGCAGTACTTC. This chain joins TRBV30 and TRBJ2-7; no reliable D call. The CDR3 contains 12 residues. V dropped 0 bases and J dropped 4 bases, with 7 bases sitting between them. Per germline, CDR1 GTSNPN and CDR2 SVGIG (reference sequence).

V gene TRBV9 combines with J gene TRBJ1-2; tentatively, D is TRBD1 (5 bases). With 4 bases removed from V and 5 bases from J, the gap between germline ends came to 12 bases. This CDR3 contains 13 residues. The germline CDR1 and CDR2 sequences are SGDLS and YYNGEE. CDR3 sequence (DNA): TGTGCCAGCAGCCCTAGACAGAGTTATGGCTACACCTTC. Translated: CASSPRQSYGYTF.

This clone has a handful of counts. The chain has TRBV14 and TRBJ2-2; 12 nucleotides align to TRBD1. There are 18 residues in the CDR3. After removal of 5 bases from V and 0 bases from J, the junction contained 7 bases not matched to a gene. Looked up from germline, CDR1 is SGHDN and CDR2 is FVKESK. DNA of the CDR3: TGTGCCAGCAGCGCGCTGGGACAGGGGGCCACGAACACCGGGGAGCTGTTTTTT. It specifies CASSALGQGATNTGELFF.

This chain uses TRBV6-1 with TRBJ1-5, with 10 bases matching TRBD1. The CDR3 has 15 residues. Germline V CDR1 and CDR2: MNHNS, SASEGT. J gave up 8 bases and V 6 bases, and 10 bases lay outside the gene matches. The DNA for the CDR3 is TGTGCCAGCAGGAGGACAGGGGGGCTTGACGAGCCCCAGCATTTT. It yields the protein CASRRTGGLDEPQHF.

Worth noting for this clone: The sample has other DNA sequences that encode this CDR3 too. The chain combines TRBV11-2 with TRBJ1-1; 7 nucleotides agree with TRBD1. The trim removed 1 base at V and 5 bases at J, leaving 4 bases unmatched. This CDR3 has 14 residues. Germline lookup yields CDR1 SGHAT and CDR2 FQNNGV. Written as DNA, the CDR3 is TGTGCCAGCAGCTTAGCAGGGGGGAGAACTGAAGCTTTCTTT. Protein product: CASSLAGGRTEAFF.

V is TRBV5-4 and J is TRBJ2-1; TRBD2 agrees at 13 bases. The CDR3 covers 16 residues. Germline loops: CDR1 SGHNT, CDR2 YYREEE (reference sequence). The junction had 6 bases not matched to a gene; V was cut back by 3 bases and J by 6 bases. CDR3 residues: CASSYGLAGVSNEQFF. DNA of the CDR3: TGTGCCAGCAGCTACGGACTAGCGGGAGTTAGCAATGAGCAGTTCTTC. Full variable domain (outside the CDR3, taken from reference TRBV5-4 and TRBJ2-1): ETGVTQSPTHLIKTRGQQVTLRCSSQSGHNTVSWYQQALGQGPQFIFQYYREEENGRGNFPPRFSGLQFPNYSSELNVNALELDDSALYLCASSYGLAGVSNEQFFGPGTRLTVL.

The chain uses TRBV6-1 and TRBJ2-1; 7 bases line up with TRBD2. The CDR3 covers 12 residues. Germline trimming cut 10 bases from V and 6 bases from J; bases unmatched to any gene: 6. Germline V gene data show CDR1 as MNHNS and CDR2 as SASEGT. The CDR3 DNA reads TGTGCCACCAGGGAGGGCGGCAATGAGCAGTTCTTC. Translating gives CATREGGNEQFF.

The genes are TRBV5-1 and TRBJ1-1; D is possibly TRBD1 (5 bases). The CDR3 runs 13 residues. Germline V CDR1 and CDR2: SGHRS, YFSETQ. Trimming removed 5 bases from V and 4 bases from J, with 12 bases in between. The CDR3 protein is CASSSRQLTEAFF. The DNA for the CDR3 is TGCGCCAGCAGTTCCCGACAGCTCACTGAAGCTTTCTTT.

The V and J genes are TRBV2 and TRBJ2-7; tentatively, D is TRBD1 (6 bases). The CDR3 loop spans 13 amino acids. Germline V CDR1 and CDR2: SNHLY, FYNNEI. Trimming took 9 bases from V and 0 from J, leaving 12 bases between them. The CDR3 reads CASDGQSSYEQYF. CDR3 bases: TGTGCCAGTGATGGACAGAGCTCCTACGAGCAGTACTTC.

There are a few counts of this clone. The CDR3 nucleotides are TGCAGTGCCCGACACCGAGGGGAGCTGTTTTTT. Translating gives CSARHRGELFF. This chain joins TRBV20-1 and TRBJ2-2; no definite D call. CDR1 DFQATT and CDR2 SNEGSKA come from the germline V gene (reference sequence). The length of the CDR3 is 11 residues. The V gene lost 6 bases and the J gene lost 8 bases, with 10 bases spanning the gap.

This clone has only a few counts. The J gene is TRBJ1-1, the V gene TRBV2, with unresolved D. The V end lost 1 base, the J end lost 4 bases, and 13 bases lay between the germline ends. Germline V gene data show CDR1 as SNHLY and CDR2 as FYNNEI. The CDR3 contains 15 residues. The CDR3 is CASSEGGSHLTEAFF. In DNA form, the CDR3 reads TGTGCCAGCAGTGAAGGAGGCAGCCATCTCACTGAAGCTTTCTTT.

J is TRBJ2-1 and V is TRBV29-1; no definite D call. CDR3 length: 10 residues. V lost 7 bases to trimming and J lost 9 bases, with 10 bases between them. Germline CDR1 and CDR2: SQVTM and ANQGSEA. CDR3 in DNA: TGCAGCGGAGGTACCGTTGAGCAGTTCTTC. This gives the protein CSGGTVEQFF.

V is TRBV6-5 and J is TRBJ2-1, with TRBD1 as a possible D gene (5 bases). Germline values: CDR1 MNHEY, CDR2 SVGAGI. CDR3 size: 13 residues. V lost 2 bases and J lost 4, with 6 bases in between. The CDR3 reads CASSYDSYNEQFF. CDR3 nucleotide sequence: TGTGCCAGCAGTTACGACAGTTACAATGAGCAGTTCTTC.

A few counts support this clone. The gene calls are TRBV10-3 and TRBJ1-2; 8 nucleotides match TRBD1. This CDR3 contains 14 residues. V trimming: 2 bases; J trimming: 5 bases; junction bases outside the gene matches: 4. Germline CDR1 reads ENHRY; CDR2 reads SYGVKD. CDR3 DNA sequence: TGTGCCATCAGTGAGGGCAGGGGGCAGTATGGCTACACCTTC. This translates into CAISEGRGQYGYTF.

This clone was seen a single time. The chain carries TRBV9 and TRBJ1-2; the D gene is possibly TRBD1 (5 bases). In germline, CDR1 is SGDLS, CDR2 YYNGEE. The ends were cut back, 3 bases at V and 1 base at J, with 7 bases in the middle. The CDR3 runs to 13 residues. The CDR3 sequence is CASSAGGNYGYTF. The CDR3 coding sequence is TGTGCCAGCAGCGCGGGGGGTAACTATGGCTACACCTTC.

The chain recombines TRBV29-1 with TRBJ2-7; a weak D match, TRBD1 (6 bases). The CDR3 has 12 residues. Per the germline V gene, CDR1 is SQVTM and CDR2 is ANQGSEA. Trimming shortened V by 7 bases and J by 6 bases, and 16 bases separated the two germline ends. The CDR3 nucleotides read TGCAGCGCCGCTTCAGGGGTAGGCGAGCAGTACTTC. Translating it yields CSAASGVGEQYF.

The chain links TRBV6-5 to TRBJ1-2, with a weak D call TRBD1 (5 bases). This CDR3 has 13 amino acids. Germline V lookup: CDR1 MNHEY, CDR2 SVGAGI. The V and J ends lost 7 bases and 6 bases respectively, with 15 bases between them. The CDR3 loop is CASIFGAGNGYTF. The CDR3 region has the DNA TGTGCCAGCATCTTCGGGGCGGGGAATGGCTACACCTTC.

This clone was counted a single time. The CDR3 reads CASRSGYEQFF. In DNA, the CDR3 is TGTGCCAGCAGAAGCGGGTATGAGCAGTTCTTC. J is TRBJ2-1 and V is TRBV25-1; D is perhaps TRBD2 (6 bases). The germline gives CDR1 MGHDK, CDR2 SYGVNS. The CDR3 is 11 amino acids. The V and J ends lost 6 bases and 8 bases respectively, with 8 bases between them.

The gene calls are TRBV7-2 and TRBJ2-7; maybe TRBD1 (5 bases). Germline lookup yields CDR1 SGHTA and CDR2 FQGNSA. The CDR3 totals 13 residues. V was pared by 1 base and J by 3 bases, with 7 bases between. The CDR3 region has the DNA TGTGCCAGCAGCTTAGGGGGCTTCTACGAGCAGTACTTC. Translating gives CASSLGGFYEQYF.

The table lists this clone with a few counts. This chain uses TRBV4-3 with TRBJ2-7; 7 bases are shared with TRBD2. Looked up from germline, CDR1 is LGHNA and CDR2 is YSLEER. J was trimmed by 5 bases and V by 0 bases; bases with no gene match: 10. This CDR3 contains 16 residues. The CDR3 region is CASSQEWEAGFDEQYF. The CDR3, as DNA: TGCGCCAGCAGCCAAGAATGGGAAGCGGGATTCGACGAGCAGTACTTC.

This chain joins TRBV7-9 and TRBJ2-1, with 7 bases aligning to TRBD1. The CDR3 spans 13 residues. J gave up 8 bases and V 4 bases, and 5 bases lay outside the gene matches. Looked up from germline, CDR1 is SEHNR and CDR2 is FQNEAQ (reference sequence). The CDR3 nucleotides are TGTGCCAGCAGCTCAGTAACAGGGGATGAGCAGTTCTTC. This translates into CASSSVTGDEQFF.

This chain connects TRBV7-9 to TRBJ2-3; TRBD2 aligns across 8 bases. Trimming removed 0 bases from V and 0 bases from J; junction bases left unmatched: 2. The CDR3 consists of 16 residues. Germline V gene lookup returns CDR1 SEHNR and CDR2 FQNEAQ (reference sequence). The CDR3 DNA reads as TGTGCCAGCAGCTTAGCGGCGGGAGGAAGCACAGATACGCAGTATTTT. It encodes CASSLAAGGSTDTQYF.

The rearrangement uses TRBV30 and TRBJ2-5, with D possibly being TRBD2 (5 bases). The DNA matches TRBJ2-7 better at its end, which makes the J call doubtful. This CDR3 is built from 17 residues. Germline values: CDR1 GTSNPN, CDR2 SVGIG (reference sequence). CDR3 DNA: TGTGCCTGGAGTGTACCCGAACTACTAGGGTATTCCTACGAGCAGTACTTC. This codes for CAWSVPELLGYSYEQYF.

V gene TRBV19 combines with J gene TRBJ1-5; D is unclear. Per germline, CDR1 LNHDA and CDR2 SQIVND (reference sequence). The CDR3 totals 12 residues. The germline V and J ends were trimmed by 3 bases and 11 bases, with 11 bases remaining between them. The CDR3 loop reads CASSMGRRSQHF. The CDR3 DNA is TGTGCCAGTAGTATGGGCCGGAGGTCCCAGCATTTT.

The chain's CDR3 is CAAFRDRGRESNQPQHF. DNA for the CDR3: TGTGCCGCTTTCCGGGACAGGGGGCGGGAGAGCAATCAGCCCCAGCATTTT. V gene TRBV28 combines with J gene TRBJ1-5; 12 positions match TRBD1. The junction had 12 bases not matched to a gene; V was cut back by 11 bases and J by 1 base. Looked up from germline, CDR1 is MDHEN and CDR2 is SYDVKM. The CDR3 is 17 residues long.

The chain joins TRBV11-2 to TRBJ1-5; no firm D call. Germline lookup yields CDR1 SGHAT and CDR2 FQNNGV. CDR3 length: 13 residues. V shed 1 base and J shed 2 bases, with 3 bases lying between them. The DNA for the CDR3 is TGTGCCAGCAGCTTAGCCGGCAATCAGCCCCAGCATTTT. Translating it yields CASSLAGNQPQHF.